By share, the clone carrying this T cell receptor (beta chain) counts as medium-sized. Its cognate antigen is unknown. Template input was genomic DNA from bulk tumor (600 ng per sample). Several spatially distant biopsies were obtained per primary tumor intraoperatively. Curative operations were performed on patients who had untreated, newly diagnosed non-small cell lung cancer. Non-small cell lung cancer patients, newly diagnosed and having surgery with curative intent, served as donors. The V end lost 4 bases, the J end lost 7 bases, and 16 bases lay between the germline ends. CDR1 is SGHAT and CDR2 is FQNNGV in the germline V gene. CDR3 length: 14 amino acids. The sample belongs to a study of immune heterogeneity within non-small cell lung tumors. Across the study: It was found that the tumors were 4 squamous cell carcinomas, over 9 non-squamous carcinomas and 1 not otherwise specified. General study findings and limits: Largely distinct from one individual patient to the next were the high-frequency T-cell receptor beta clonotypes. Identical dominant CDR3 beta clonotypes were found repeatedly across the tumor sites of a single patient, and these appeared alongside high-frequency clones that were unique to particular tumor locations.

Multiplex PCR amplified the TCR beta CDR3 region. Its first round ran for approximately 11 cycles with 32 V and 13 J primers. TCRdb fed the multiplex PCR reads into MiXCR, producing one record per CDR3 protein. The data show about 12,000 distinct CDR3 sequences, around 21% seen once. Sample: lung tumor tissue. The genes are TRBV11-2 and TRBJ1-2, with D unresolved. The clonotype was recovered from a man aged 55 to 70 with non-small cell lung cancer. CDR3 in amino acids: CASSYDFPSGGYTF. The CDR3 nucleotides are TGTGCCAGCAGCTACGATTTCCCAAGCGGTGGCTACACCTTC.